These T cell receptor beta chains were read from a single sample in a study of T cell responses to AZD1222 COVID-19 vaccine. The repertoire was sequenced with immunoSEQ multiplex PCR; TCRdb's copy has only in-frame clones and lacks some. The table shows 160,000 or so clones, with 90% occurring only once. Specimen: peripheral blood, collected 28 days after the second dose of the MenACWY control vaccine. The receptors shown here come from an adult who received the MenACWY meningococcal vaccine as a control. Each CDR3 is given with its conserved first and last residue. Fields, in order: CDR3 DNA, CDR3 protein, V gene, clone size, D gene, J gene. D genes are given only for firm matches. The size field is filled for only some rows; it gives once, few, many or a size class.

DNA: TGTGCCAGCAGCGGACCAGGACGGGGGGCTGCAACTAATGAAAAACTGTTTTTT
CDR3: CASSGPGRGAATNEKLFF
V: TRBV4-2
size: NA
D: NA
J: TRBJ1-4

DNA: TGTGCTAGTGCTCAAAGGGGTGGCGAGCAGTACTTC
CDR3: CASAQRGGEQYF
V: TRBV12-5
size: NA
D: NA
J: TRBJ2-7

DNA: TGTGCCAGCAGTTACCCAGGCGGATCCTACAATGAGCAGTTCTTC
CDR3: CASSYPGGSYNEQFF
V: TRBV7-2
size: NA
D: NA
J: TRBJ2-1

DNA: TGTGCCAGCAGCTTAACACTAGCGGGCCCGCTGAACACCGGGGAGCTGTTTTTT
CDR3: CASSLTLAGPLNTGELFF
V: TRBV11-2
size: NA
D: TRBD2
J: TRBJ2-2

DNA: TGTGCCAGCAGCTTAGGCCTCCCGGGGTGGCAGTTCTTC
CDR3: CASSLGLPGWQFF
V: TRBV11-2
size: NA
D: NA
J: TRBJ2-1

DNA: TGTGCCAGCAGCTTACCGTCTACAGATACGCAGTATTTT
CDR3: CASSLPSTDTQYF
V: TRBV7-9
size: NA
D: NA
J: TRBJ2-3

DNA: TGTGCCAGCAGCTTACCGGCGGGCAGAGGCATGTCTGGGGCCAACGTCCTGACTTTC
CDR3: CASSLPAGRGMSGANVLTF
V: TRBV11-2
size: NA
D: NA
J: TRBJ2-6

DNA: TGTGCCAGCAGCCTTAACCAGGGGGAGCCCCAGCATTTT
CDR3: CASSLNQGEPQHF
V: TRBV3-1/TRBV3-2
size: NA
D: TRBD1
J: TRBJ1-5

DNA: TGTGCCAGCAGTCTGACGATGGGGGGCAATCAGCCCCAGCATTTT
CDR3: CASSLTMGGNQPQHF
V: TRBV28
size: NA
D: NA
J: TRBJ1-5

DNA: TGTGCCACCTTAGGACCCTATCGGGGTTACAATGAGCAGTTCTTC
CDR3: CATLGPYRGYNEQFF
V: TRBV28
size: NA
D: NA
J: TRBJ2-1

DNA: TGTGCCAGCAGCGGAGGGACAGAGGGCTCCTACGAGCAGTACTTC
CDR3: CASSGGTEGSYEQYF
V: TRBV9
size: NA
D: TRBD1
J: TRBJ2-7

DNA: TGTGCCAGCAGAGATAAGGGGGTGGGGTCGGGTGAGCAGTTCTTC
CDR3: CASRDKGVGSGEQFF
V: TRBV28
size: few
D: NA
J: TRBJ2-1

DNA: TGTGCCAGCACCCTGGGACAGCACACTGAAGCTTTCTTT
CDR3: CASTLGQHTEAFF
V: TRBV7-9
size: many
D: TRBD1
J: TRBJ1-1

DNA: TGTGCCAGCAGTTTATCCGACAGCCAAGAGACCCAGTACTTC
CDR3: CASSLSDSQETQYF
V: TRBV27
size: NA
D: NA
J: TRBJ2-5